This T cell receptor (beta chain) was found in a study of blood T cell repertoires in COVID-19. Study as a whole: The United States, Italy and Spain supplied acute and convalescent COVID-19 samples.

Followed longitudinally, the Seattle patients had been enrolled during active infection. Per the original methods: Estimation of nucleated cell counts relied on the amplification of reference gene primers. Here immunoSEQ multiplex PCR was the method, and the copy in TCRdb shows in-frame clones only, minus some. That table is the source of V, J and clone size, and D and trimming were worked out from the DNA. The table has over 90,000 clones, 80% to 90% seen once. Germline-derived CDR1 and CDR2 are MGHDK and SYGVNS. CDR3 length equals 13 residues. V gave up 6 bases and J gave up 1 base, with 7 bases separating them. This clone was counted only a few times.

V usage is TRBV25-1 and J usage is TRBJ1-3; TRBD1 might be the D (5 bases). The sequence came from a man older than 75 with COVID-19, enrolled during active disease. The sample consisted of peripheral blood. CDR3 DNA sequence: TGTGCCAGCAGGGGGGGGTCTGGAAACACCATATATTTT. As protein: CASRGGSGNTIYF.